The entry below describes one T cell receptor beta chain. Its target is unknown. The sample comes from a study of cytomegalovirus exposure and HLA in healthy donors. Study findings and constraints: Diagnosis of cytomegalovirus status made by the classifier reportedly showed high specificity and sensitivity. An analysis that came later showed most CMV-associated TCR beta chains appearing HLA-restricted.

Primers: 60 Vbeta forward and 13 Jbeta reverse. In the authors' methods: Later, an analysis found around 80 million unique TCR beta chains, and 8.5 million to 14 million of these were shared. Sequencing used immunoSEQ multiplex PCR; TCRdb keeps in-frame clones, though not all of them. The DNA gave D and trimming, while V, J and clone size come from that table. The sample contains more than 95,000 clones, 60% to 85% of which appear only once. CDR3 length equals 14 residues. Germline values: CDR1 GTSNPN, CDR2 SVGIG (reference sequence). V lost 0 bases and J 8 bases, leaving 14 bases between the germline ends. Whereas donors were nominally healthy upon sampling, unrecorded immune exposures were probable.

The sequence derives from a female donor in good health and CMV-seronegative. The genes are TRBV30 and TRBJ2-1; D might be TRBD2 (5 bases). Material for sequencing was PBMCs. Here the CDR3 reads CAWSVRTFRDEQFF. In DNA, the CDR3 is TGTGCCTGGAGTGTACGGACTTTTCGGGATGAGCAGTTCTTC.